A single sample gave rise to the 30 T cell receptor beta chains below, sequenced in a study of T cells in Graves' hyperthyroidism and ophthalmopathy (dated by TCRdb to the late 2010s). The method was multiplex PCR. TCRdb records Illumina HiSeq 2000 as the sequencer. Amplification of TCR beta CDR3 regions was carried out from RNA transcripts. The first round of RT-PCR for the TCR CDR3 was performed with the HTBI primer set and the Qiagen OneStep RT-PCR kit. TCRdb itself trimmed the public reads at Q25 with fastp, ran MiXCR and retained productive beta chains. Every distinct CDR3 protein forms one entry, paired with its most common genes and DNA. For this sample the table gives roughly 180,000 distinct CDR3 sequences, of which about a tenth were detected only once. The ten largest account for about 20% of the sample. Sequenced input: blood. These receptors were collected from a woman aged 18-29 years with Graves' hyperthyroidism that later progressed to Graves' ophthalmopathy.

This chain uses TRBV9 with TRBJ1-3; D unresolved. From germline, CDR1 is SGDLS and CDR2 YYNGEE. CDR3 length: 15 amino acids. V dropped 0 bases and J dropped 0 bases, with 7 bases sitting between them. For the CDR3, the DNA is TGTGCCAGCAGCGTAGTGGGAAACTCTGGAAACACCATATATTTT. The encoded protein is CASSVVGNSGNTIYF.

This clonotype showed up many times. CDR3 protein: CASSLGGPVQTGYTF. DNA for the CDR3: TGTGCCAGCAGTTTAGGGGGACCGGTACAGACTGGCTACACCTTC. This chain links TRBV28 with TRBJ1-2; D is possibly TRBD1 (5 bases). The V end lost 2 bases, the J end lost 7 bases, and 17 bases lay between the germline ends. Germline V gene lookup returns CDR1 MDHEN and CDR2 SYDVKM. The CDR3 loop spans 15 amino acids.

This clonotype was seen many times. The chain combines TRBV28 with TRBJ2-3, with 7 positions matching TRBD1. This CDR3 comprises 14 residues. Trimming removed 6 bases from V and 3 bases from J; junction bases left unmatched: 6. Germline V lookup: CDR1 MDHEN, CDR2 SYDVKM. CDR3 sequence (DNA): TGTGCCAGCAGGGCGACAGGGCGGACAGATACGCAGTATTTT. Translating gives CASRATGRTDTQYF.

There are many counts of this clonotype. The rearrangement uses TRBV13 and TRBJ1-2; 7 bases map to TRBD1. CDR3 size: 15 residues. Germline lookup yields CDR1 PRHDT and CDR2 FYEKMQ (reference sequence). Losses at the gene ends were 4 bases for V and 7 bases for J; bases not matched to a gene: 12. The CDR3 is CASSSRDSGYGGYTF. The CDR3 DNA sequence: TGTGCCAGCAGCTCACGGGACAGCGGCTACGGTGGCTACACCTTC.

V and J are TRBV20-1 and TRBJ2-3; 8 bases fit TRBD1. With V trimmed by 0 bases and J by 8 bases, 10 bases remained unmatched. Germline lookup yields CDR1 DFQATT and CDR2 SNEGSKA (reference sequence). The CDR3 length is 15 residues. The chain's CDR3 is CSARDGAGGIGTQYF. DNA of the CDR3: TGCAGTGCTAGAGATGGGGCAGGGGGCATAGGTACGCAGTATTTT.

V is TRBV30 and J is TRBJ2-4; 8 bases are a match to TRBD1. This CDR3 spans 15 amino acids. The germline gives CDR1 GTSNPN, CDR2 SVGIG (reference sequence). V lost 3 bases to trimming and J lost 3 bases; unmatched junction nucleotides: 7. CDR3 protein: CAWSETGAVKNIQYF. CDR3 sequence (DNA): TGTGCCTGGAGCGAGACAGGGGCAGTCAAAAACATTCAGTACTTC.

This clonotype has at least ten counts. The chain has TRBV20-1 and TRBJ2-3; maybe TRBD2 (6 bases). Germline V gene lookup returns CDR1 DFQATT and CDR2 SNEGSKA (reference sequence). The CDR3 contains 14 residues. V was pared by 6 bases and J by 7 bases, with 20 bases between. CDR3 protein: CSASQTTGLNTQYF. As DNA, the CDR3 is TGCAGTGCCAGTCAAACAACGGGACTGAATACGCAGTATTTT.

This clonotype appeared many times. V gene TRBV6-1 combines with J gene TRBJ1-1; maybe TRBD1 (6 bases). The CDR3 spans 12 residues. V was clipped by 11 bases and J by 7 bases, with 17 bases between them. Germline V gives CDR1 MNHNS, CDR2 SASEGT. CDR3 bases: TGTGCCGGAAATCAGGGGACTTATGAAGCTTTCTTT. Amino acid sequence: CAGNQGTYEAFF.

This clonotype showed up many times. The chain employs TRBV30 and TRBJ2-7; D perhaps matches TRBD2 (5 bases). The V end was cut by 2 bases, the J end by 0 bases, with 14 bases between. Germline CDR1 reads GTSNPN; CDR2 reads SVGIG (reference sequence). The CDR3 totals 15 residues. CDR3: CAWSPSGTISYEQYF. The CDR3 nucleotides are TGTGCCTGGAGTCCGAGCGGAACCATCTCCTACGAGCAGTACTTC.

V usage is TRBV6-1 and J usage is TRBJ1-2, with 7 bases matching TRBD1. Germline V gene lookup returns CDR1 MNHNS and CDR2 SASEGT. The J segment lost 6 bases and the V segment lost 6 bases, leaving 10 bases of the junction unmatched. The CDR3 spans 14 residues. The CDR3 bases are TGTGCCAGCAGACCCCAGACAGGGTGGGATGGCTACACCTTC. Translating gives CASRPQTGWDGYTF.

This clonotype was picked up many times. V gene TRBV9 combines with J gene TRBJ1-2, with 8 nucleotides matching TRBD1. Losses at the gene ends were 0 bases for V and 6 bases for J; bases not matched to a gene: 16. The V gene's germline CDR1 is SGDLS and CDR2 YYNGEE. The CDR3 spans 18 residues. In nucleotides, the CDR3 is TGTGCCAGCAGCGTAGGTGCGGACAGGGCCCCTATCCGGAATGGCTACACCTTC. This gives the protein CASSVGADRAPIRNGYTF.

This clonotype was counted many times. CDR3 bases: TGCAGTGCTAGCACAGGAGCGTTTCAAGATACGCAGTATTTT. Amino acids: CSASTGAFQDTQYF. This chain links TRBV20-1 with TRBJ2-3; possible D gene TRBD1, 5 bases. This CDR3 region has 14 residues. V was trimmed by 3 bases and J by 5 bases, leaving 15 bases between them. Per germline, CDR1 DFQATT and CDR2 SNEGSKA (reference sequence).

The chain employs TRBV14 and TRBJ2-3, with TRBD2 matching 9 bases. V was pared by 8 bases and J by 3 bases, with 12 bases of the junction left unmatched. The CDR3 length is 16 residues. Germline V gives CDR1 SGHDN, CDR2 FVKESK. DNA for the CDR3: TGTGCCAGCGGCCTACGTAGCGGGGGAGGAACAGATACGCAGTATTTT. It is translated as CASGLRSGGGTDTQYF.

This clonotype was found a few times. A clone one base away is much larger, so this may be a read error. The CDR3 sequence: CASSRPPRDEQFF. CDR3 nucleotide sequence: TGTGCCAGCAGCCGGCCCCCACGGGATGAGCAGTTCTTC. The V gene is TRBV11-3, the J gene TRBJ2-1; D is unclear. This CDR3 comprises 13 residues. CDR1 is SGHNT, CDR2 YENEEA, per germline. Trimming took off 5 bases at V and 8 bases at J, with 13 bases between the two ends.

The table lists this clonotype with many counts. This rearrangement joins TRBV3-1 to TRBJ2-5, with 8 positions matching TRBD1. Looked up from germline, CDR1 is LGHDT and CDR2 is YNNKEL (reference sequence). The trim removed 4 bases at V and 5 bases at J, leaving 15 bases unmatched. CDR3 length equals 17 residues. The CDR3 region is CASSPRMRGQVGETQYF. The CDR3 DNA reads as TGTGCCAGCAGCCCTAGGATGAGGGGACAGGTCGGGGAGACCCAGTACTTC.

This clonotype was observed many times. The chain combines TRBV6-1 with TRBJ2-1; the match to TRBD2 covers 9 bases. J gave up 7 bases and V 7 bases, and 20 bases lay outside the gene matches. Looked up from germline, CDR1 is MNHNS and CDR2 is SASEGT. The CDR3 has 18 residues. The CDR3 is CASTRYDVAGGGVNEQFF. The CDR3 nucleotides read TGTGCCAGCACCCGGTACGACGTCGCGGGAGGGGGTGTGAATGAGCAGTTCTTC.

A word on this clonotype: Possible read error: a much larger clone is one base away. Without the conserved terminal phenylalanine or tryptophan, this CDR3 likely stems from a read error. The gene calls are TRBV29-1 and TRBJ2-7; 8 nucleotides agree with TRBD1. V was clipped by 5 bases and J by 0 bases; unmatched bases: 6. The germline V gene encodes CDR1 SQVTM and CDR2 ANQGSEA. This CDR3 has 14 amino acids. The CDR3 protein is CSVTGTGGSYEQYS. In DNA, the CDR3 is TGCAGCGTTACCGGGACAGGAGGCTCCTACGAGCAGTACTCC.

This clonotype has ten or more counts. This chain uses TRBV7-9 with TRBJ2-5; 7 nucleotides agree with TRBD1. The CDR3 totals 14 residues. Trimming cost V 1 base and J 7 bases; bases outside gene matches: 6. Germline CDR1 SEHNR, CDR2 FQNEAQ (reference sequence). In DNA form, the CDR3 reads TGTGCCAGCAGCTTAGAGGGCGCAGGGGGGACCCAGTACTTC. Translated: CASSLEGAGGTQYF. The whole variable domain, remainder taken from reference TRBV7-9 and TRBJ2-5, is DTGVSQNPRHKITKRGQNVTFRCDPISEHNRLYWYRQTLGQGPEFLTYFQNEAQLEKSRLLSDRFSAERPKGSFSTLEIQRTEQGDSAMYLCASSLEGAGGTQYFGPGTRLLVL.

In this sample, this clonotype turned up many times. This chain joins TRBV3-1 and TRBJ2-3; 11 bases align to TRBD2. The V and J ends lost 2 bases and 1 base, in that order; junction bases with no gene match: 2. Looked up from germline, CDR1 is LGHDT and CDR2 is YNNKEL (reference sequence). This CDR3 is 16 amino acids long. In DNA form, the CDR3 reads TGTGCCAGCAGCCAATTACTAGCGGGGGGCACAGATACGCAGTATTTT. It translates to CASSQLLAGGTDTQYF.

In regard to this clonotype: A much more abundant neighbour one base away suggests this may be a read error. The V and J genes are TRBV30 and TRBJ2-7; the D gene could be TRBD1 or TRBD2 (5 bases each). V was cut by 0 bases and J by 4 bases, with 13 bases left in between. The CDR3 length is 14 residues. Germline V gene data show CDR1 as GTSNPN and CDR2 as SVGIG (reference sequence). In DNA form, the CDR3 reads TGTGCCTGGAGTGTTGGGACCAGAGGGTACGAGCAGTACTTC. This translates into CAWSVGTRGYEQYF.

The chain has TRBV20-1 and TRBJ2-3; TRBD2 matches 7 bases. This CDR3 comprises 15 residues. Losses at the gene ends were 5 bases for V and 1 base for J; bases not matched to a gene: 9. From germline, CDR1 is DFQATT and CDR2 SNEGSKA (reference sequence). The CDR3 region is CSAPMGAGRTDTQYF. The CDR3 region has the DNA TGCAGTGCTCCGATGGGAGCGGGGCGCACAGATACGCAGTATTTT.

This clonotype has a count of ten or more. This chain links TRBV6-1 with TRBJ2-1; 7 bases are a match to TRBD2. CDR1 MNHNS and CDR2 SASEGT come from the germline V gene. CDR3 length: 15 amino acids. J gave up 6 bases and V 5 bases, and 10 bases lay outside the gene matches. The CDR3, as DNA: TGTGCCAGCAGTAACCCAATGAGCGGGACCAATGAGCAGTTCTTC. It encodes CASSNPMSGTNEQFF.

This clonotype has a count of ten or more. This chain joins TRBV20-1 and TRBJ2-3; tentatively, D is TRBD1 (6 bases). CDR1 and CDR2 (germline): DFQATT, SNEGSKA (reference sequence). CDR3 length: 12 residues. V was shortened by 6 bases and J by 6 bases, with 13 bases between the two germline ends. CDR3 amino acids: CSAHYRVDTQYF. The CDR3 DNA reads TGCAGTGCCCATTACAGGGTCGATACGCAGTATTTT.

This clonotype has a count of ten or more. The chain employs TRBV12-3 or TRBV12-4 and TRBJ1-4, with TRBD1 matching over 8 bases. With V trimmed by 7 bases and J by 3 bases, 4 bases remained unmatched. The CDR3 loop spans 14 amino acids. This CDR3 is CASTLTGANEKLFF. The CDR3 coding sequence is TGTGCCAGCACCCTGACAGGGGCTAATGAAAAACTGTTTTTT.

The V gene is TRBV4-1, the J gene TRBJ2-4; possibly TRBD2 for D (5 bases). CDR1 is MGHRA, CDR2 YSYEKL, per germline. The V end lost 2 bases, the J end lost 6 bases, and 11 bases lay between the germline ends. The CDR3 sequence is 14 residues long. The CDR3 DNA reads TGCGCCAGCAGCCAACGGGGAAGTGGAAACATTCAGTACTTC. This gives the protein CASSQRGSGNIQYF.

This clonotype has a handful of counts. The V and J genes are TRBV19 and TRBJ2-2, with D uncertain. Germline values: CDR1 LNHDA, CDR2 SQIVND (reference sequence). Trimming pared 3 bases from V and 8 bases from J, leaving 13 bases between. The CDR3 contains 14 residues. The CDR3 nucleotides read TGTGCCAGTAGTATTCCCGGTGGAGCGGGGGAGCTGTTTTTT. Protein sequence: CASSIPGGAGELFF.

V and J are TRBV9 and TRBJ2-5; 9 bases are shared with TRBD2. Germline loops: CDR1 SGDLS, CDR2 YYNGEE. Trimming at V came to 2 bases and at J to 3 bases, leaving 2 bases not matched to a gene. The CDR3 runs 14 residues. Here the CDR3 reads CASSVAGGKETQYF. The CDR3 region has the DNA TGTGCCAGCAGCGTGGCGGGGGGGAAAGAGACCCAGTACTTC.

The gene calls are TRBV19 and TRBJ2-7, with 11 bases matching TRBD1. This CDR3 region has 15 residues. The germline V gene encodes CDR1 LNHDA and CDR2 SQIVND (reference sequence). V gave up 3 bases and J gave up 1 base; unmatched junction bases: 2. In DNA, the CDR3 is TGTGCCAGTAGTATCGGGACAGGGGGATCCTACGAGCAGTACTTC. This codes for CASSIGTGGSYEQYF.

At least ten counts were recorded for this clonotype. J is TRBJ2-7 and V is TRBV28; TRBD2 matches at 8 bases. The CDR3 length is 15 residues. V shed 6 bases, J shed 3 bases, and the junction held 10 bases outside the gene matches. Germline lookup yields CDR1 MDHEN and CDR2 SYDVKM. CDR3 coding DNA: TGTGCCAGCAGCTTGTATAGCGGGACGATCTACGAGCAGTACTTC. Residues: CASSLYSGTIYEQYF. Based on the CDR3 plus reference TRBV28 and TRBJ2-7, the full variable domain is DVKVTQSSRYLVKRTGEKVFLECVQDMDHENMFWYRQDPGLGLRLIYFSYDVKMKEKGDIPEGYSVSREKKERFSLILESASTNQTSMYLCASSLYSGTIYEQYFGPGTRLTVT.

There are many counts of this clonotype. V usage is TRBV28 and J usage is TRBJ1-2; TRBD1 matches 7 bases. CDR1 and CDR2 from the germline V gene are MDHEN and SYDVKM. The V gene end was trimmed by 9 bases and the J gene end by 8 bases; junction bases not matched to a gene: 15. The CDR3 length is 14 residues. CDR3 amino acids: CASRGFGDSDGYTF. CDR3 in DNA: TGTGCCAGTCGGGGGTTTGGGGACAGTGACGGCTACACCTTC.